The text below deals with one T cell receptor beta chain. Its target is unknown. This specimen belongs to a study of monozygotic twins with inflammatory bowel disease. Study observations and caveats: A reduction in TCRbeta diversity (inverse Simpson) was seen in IBD patients relative to healthy co-twins.

UMIs that included a 6-nucleotide sample barcode were added by template switching, which took place during cDNA synthesis. TCRdb re-called the 5' RACE reads and gives one entry per CDR3 protein, without DNA. The sample's table shows about 450,000 distinct CDR3 sequences. CDR3 length equals 17 residues. Germline CDR1 SGHRS, CDR2 YFSETQ. Sequencing was performed on blood. The chain combines TRBV5-1 with TRBJ2-3; TCRdb reports TRBD2, a call that lacks DNA to check it against. The source is a human donor with ulcerative colitis or Crohn's disease, or a healthy co-twin of an affected twin (not recorded which). The CDR3 protein is CASSLDAPSSRTDTQYF.